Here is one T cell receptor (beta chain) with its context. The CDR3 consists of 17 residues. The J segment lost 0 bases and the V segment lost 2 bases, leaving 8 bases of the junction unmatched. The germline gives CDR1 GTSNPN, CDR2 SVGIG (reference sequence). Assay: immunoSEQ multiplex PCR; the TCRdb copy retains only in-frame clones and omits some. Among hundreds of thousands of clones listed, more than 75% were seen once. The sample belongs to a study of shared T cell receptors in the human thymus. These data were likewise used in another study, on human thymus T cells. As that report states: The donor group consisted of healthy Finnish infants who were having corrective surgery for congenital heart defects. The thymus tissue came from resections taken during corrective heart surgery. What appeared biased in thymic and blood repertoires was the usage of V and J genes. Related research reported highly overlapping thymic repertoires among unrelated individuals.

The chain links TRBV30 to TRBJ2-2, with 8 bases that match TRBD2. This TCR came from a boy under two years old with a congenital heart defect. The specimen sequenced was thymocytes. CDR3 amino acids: CAWSLIAGPSNTGELFF. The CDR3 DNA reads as TGTGCCTGGAGTTTAATAGCGGGGCCTTCGAACACCGGGGAGCTGTTTTTT.